One sample yielded the 17 T cell receptor beta chains listed below, sequenced in a study of cytomegalovirus exposure and HLA in healthy donors. Amplification used 60 Vbeta primers and 13 Jbeta primers. Clones were read by immunoSEQ multiplex PCR, and TCRdb kept only the in-frame ones, dropping some. This sample has 150,000 to 170,000 clones, with roughly 75% found just once. Specimen: PBMCs. The receptors originated from a young man in good health and CMV-seronegative.

This clone has a handful of counts. CDR3 coding DNA: TGTGCCAGCAGCTTTCTCCAAGAGACCCAGTACTTC. Its protein is CASSFLQETQYF. The V and J genes are TRBV7-9 and TRBJ2-5; D unresolved. The germline V gene has CDR1 SEHNR and CDR2 FQNEAQ (reference sequence). Trimming left V 3 bases short and J 1 base short, with 3 bases between. The CDR3 consists of 12 residues.

The V and J genes are TRBV10-3 and TRBJ1-1; D not resolved. CDR1 and CDR2 from the germline V gene are ENHRY and SYGVKD. V was clipped by 3 bases and J by 9 bases, with 17 bases between them. The CDR3 consists of 14 residues. The CDR3 protein is CAISDCSSLEKAFF. CDR3 nucleotides: TGTGCCATCAGTGATTGTTCTTCCCTGGAGAAAGCTTTCTTT.

The genes are TRBV28 and TRBJ1-4; 9 positions match TRBD1. Germline lookup yields CDR1 MDHEN and CDR2 SYDVKM. Trimming at V came to 7 bases and at J to 10 bases, leaving 16 bases not matched to a gene. This CDR3 comprises 16 residues. The CDR3 loop is CASTSYRDRVSLKLFF. As DNA, the CDR3 is TGTGCCAGCACCTCTTACCGGGACAGGGTGTCTCTAAAACTGTTTTTT.

This clone has more than one count but fewer than ten. This chain connects TRBV30 to TRBJ1-6, with D hard to call. The CDR3 loop spans 12 amino acids. Germline V CDR1 and CDR2: GTSNPN, SVGIG (reference sequence). Trimming removed 2 bases at V and 7 bases at J, with 6 bases between. The CDR3 DNA reads TGTGCCTGGAGTTTGGCCAATTCACCCCTCCACTTT. Protein sequence: CAWSLANSPLHF. Full variable domain (outside the CDR3, taken from reference TRBV30 and TRBJ1-6): SQTIHQWPATLVQPVGSPLSLECTVEGTSNPNLYWYRQAAGRGLQLLFYSVGIGQISSEVPQNLSASRPQDRQFILSSKKLLLSDSGFYLCAWSLANSPLHFGNGTRLTVT.

V is TRBV6-5 and J is TRBJ2-7; 8 bases are a match to TRBD2. Germline CDR1 is MNHEY and CDR2 is SVGAGI. With V trimmed by 6 bases and J by 2 bases, 6 bases remained unmatched. CDR3 length equals 14 residues. The DNA of the CDR3 is TGTGCCAGCAGAGCCGGGGGGGAGGCCTACGAGCAGTACTTC. Protein: CASRAGGEAYEQYF.

The chain couples TRBV18 to TRBJ2-5; 8 nucleotides align to TRBD1. The germline V gene has CDR1 KGHSH and CDR2 LQKENI. With 3 bases clipped from V and 5 bases from J, the junction kept 2 bases outside the gene matches. The CDR3 loop spans 13 amino acids. This CDR3 reads CASSPTGGETQYF. The CDR3 DNA is TGTGCCAGCTCACCTACAGGGGGGGAGACCCAGTACTTC.

The chain joins TRBV6-5 to TRBJ2-1, with 8 bases matching TRBD1. Germline assignment: CDR1 MNHEY and CDR2 SVGAGI. The CDR3 loop spans 16 amino acids. The trim removed 0 bases at V and 5 bases at J, leaving 6 bases unmatched. CDR3 region: CASSYSTGEVDNEQFF. The CDR3 nucleotides are TGTGCCAGCAGTTACTCGACAGGGGAGGTAGACAATGAGCAGTTCTTC.

This chain links TRBV5-1 with TRBJ1-1; D call uncertain. Between the trimmed V and J ends, which lost 4 bases and 1 base, there was a span of 11 bases. The CDR3 extends over 14 amino acids. Germline values: CDR1 SGHRS, CDR2 YFSETQ. CDR3 protein: CASSELGRNTEAFF. The DNA for the CDR3 is TGCGCCAGCAGCGAACTAGGTCGGAACACTGAAGCTTTCTTT.

The chain carries TRBV5-1 and TRBJ1-1, with TRBD1 matching over 7 bases. V gave up 4 bases and J gave up 2 bases; unmatched junction bases: 11. This CDR3 is built from 16 residues. Germline assignment: CDR1 SGHRS and CDR2 YFSETQ. CDR3 sequence: CASSPGAGGTNTEAFF. CDR3 in DNA: TGCGCCAGCAGCCCGGGGGCAGGGGGTACCAACACTGAAGCTTTCTTT.

This clone was seen a single time. The chain couples TRBV27 to TRBJ2-7; D uncertain. This CDR3 region has 13 residues. Trimming removed 5 bases from V and 6 bases from J, with 14 bases in between. CDR1 and CDR2 from the germline V gene are MNHEY and SMNVEV (reference sequence). DNA for the CDR3: TGTGCCAGCAGTCTTCAACGTACTGGCGAGCAGTACTTC. It encodes CASSLQRTGEQYF.

This clone was detected only a few times. The V and J genes are TRBV7-9 and TRBJ1-1, with a weak D call TRBD1 (5 bases). Germline V gene lookup returns CDR1 SEHNR and CDR2 FQNEAQ (reference sequence). V gave up 4 bases and J gave up 5 bases, with 8 bases separating them. The CDR3 covers 12 residues. The CDR3 DNA is TGTGCCAGCAGCTCGGGGGGGACTGAAGCTTTCTTT. It codes for CASSSGGTEAFF.

The chain carries TRBV29-1 and TRBJ2-4; D perhaps matches TRBD2 (6 bases). The CDR3 runs 16 residues. Trimming removed 0 bases at V and 6 bases at J, with 18 bases between. Germline V gene lookup returns CDR1 SQVTM and CDR2 ANQGSEA. The CDR3 loop is CSVEDRAGPIGNIQYF. In DNA form, the CDR3 reads TGCAGCGTTGAAGATCGGGCGGGACCTATAGGAAACATTCAGTACTTC.

The chain recombines TRBV6-5 with TRBJ1-3, with D perhaps TRBD1 (5 bases). CDR1 and CDR2 (germline): MNHEY, SVGAGI. V lost 4 bases, J lost 4 bases, and 11 bases lay in between. The CDR3 is made up of 14 amino acids. The CDR3 DNA reads as TGTGCCAGCAGTTCCGGGACTTACGGAAACACCATATATTTT. Translated, it gives CASSSGTYGNTIYF.

The rearrangement links TRBV7-8 to TRBJ1-2, with 7 bases that match TRBD1. Germline V gives CDR1 SGHVS, CDR2 FQNEAQ. The CDR3 contains 15 residues. Trimming removed 1 base from V and 2 bases from J; junction bases left unmatched: 4. CDR3 in DNA: TGTGCCAGCAGCTTAGTTGGGACAGAGAACTATGGCTACACCTTC. It translates to CASSLVGTENYGYTF. Combining the CDR3 with reference TRBV7-8 and TRBJ1-2 gives the whole variable domain GAGVSQSPRYKVAKRGQDVALRCDPISGHVSLFWYQQALGQGPEFLTYFQNEAQLDKSGLPSDRFFAERPEGSVSTLKIQRTQQEDSAVYLCASSLVGTENYGYTFGSGTRLTVV.

V is TRBV28 and J is TRBJ2-5; no firm D call. V was cut by 5 bases and J by 3 bases, with 4 bases left in between. From germline, CDR1 is MDHEN and CDR2 SYDVKM. The CDR3 extends over 11 amino acids. The CDR3 region has the DNA TGTGCCAGCAGTCTCGAAGAGACCCAGTACTTC. Its protein product is CASSLEETQYF.

This sequence joins TRBV6-5 and TRBJ2-7; 7 nucleotides align to TRBD2. Germline V gene sequence: CDR1 MNHEY, CDR2 SVGAGI. There are 14 residues in the CDR3. Losses at the gene ends were 4 bases for V and 6 bases for J; bases not matched to a gene: 9. In nucleotides, the CDR3 is TGTGCCAGCAGTTGGGGAATCCCGGGGGGCGAGCAGTACTTC. This sequence encodes CASSWGIPGGEQYF.

In DNA, the CDR3 is TGTGCCAGCAGCTGGGGACTAGCGGGCACCTACGAGCAGTACTTC. This gives the protein CASSWGLAGTYEQYF. J is TRBJ2-5 and V is TRBV5-6; 12 positions agree with TRBD2. The J call is uncertain, as TRBJ2-7 better fits the DNA end. CDR3 length: 15 amino acids. Germline CDR1 reads SGHDT; CDR2 reads YYEEEE.